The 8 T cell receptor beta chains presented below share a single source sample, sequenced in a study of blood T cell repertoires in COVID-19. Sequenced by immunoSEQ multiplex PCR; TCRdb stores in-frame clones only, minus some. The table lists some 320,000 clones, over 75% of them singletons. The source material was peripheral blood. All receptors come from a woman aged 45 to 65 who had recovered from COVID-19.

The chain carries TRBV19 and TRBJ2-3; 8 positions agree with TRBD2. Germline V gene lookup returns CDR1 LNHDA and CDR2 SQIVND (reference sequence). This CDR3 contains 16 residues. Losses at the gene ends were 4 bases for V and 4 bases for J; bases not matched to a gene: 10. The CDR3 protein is CASSNPFGGASDTQYF. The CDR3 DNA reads TGTGCCAGTAGTAACCCCTTCGGGGGGGCATCAGATACGCAGTATTTT. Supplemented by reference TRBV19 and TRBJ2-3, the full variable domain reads DGGITQSPKYLFRKEGQNVTLSCEQNLNHDAMYWYRQDPGQGLRLIYYSQIVNDFQKGDIAEGYSVSREKKESFPLTVTSAQKNPTAFYLCASSNPFGGASDTQYFGPGTRLTVL.

The CDR3 DNA follows: TGCAGCGTTGAAGTAGCGGGGGGAGCCGGGGAGCTGTTTTTT. Translating it yields CSVEVAGGAGELFF. This rearrangement joins TRBV29-1 to TRBJ2-2; 10 positions agree with TRBD2. Germline CDR1 and CDR2: SQVTM and ANQGSEA. The junction had 2 bases not matched to a gene; V was cut back by 1 base and J by 6 bases. The CDR3 length is 14 residues.

In nucleotides, the CDR3 is TGTGCCAGCAGCCTTCAAGCGCCAAACACCATATATTTT. Protein product: CASSLQAPNTIYF. The rearrangement uses TRBV21-1 and TRBJ1-3. TRBV21-1 is reported as a pseudogene. This CDR3 region has 13 residues.

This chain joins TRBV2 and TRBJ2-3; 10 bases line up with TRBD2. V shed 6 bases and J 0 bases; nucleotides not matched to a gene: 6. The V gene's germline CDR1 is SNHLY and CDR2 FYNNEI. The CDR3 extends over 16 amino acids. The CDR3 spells CASRKRGGSSTDTQYF. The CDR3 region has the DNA TGTGCCAGCAGAAAGCGGGGGGGATCTAGCACAGATACGCAGTATTTT.

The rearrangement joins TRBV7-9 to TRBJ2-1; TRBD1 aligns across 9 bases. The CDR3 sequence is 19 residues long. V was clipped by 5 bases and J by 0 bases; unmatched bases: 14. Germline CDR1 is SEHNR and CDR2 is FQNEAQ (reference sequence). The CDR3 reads CASSPRGTGLRLSYNEQFF. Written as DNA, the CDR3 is TGTGCCAGCAGCCCCCGCGGGACAGGGTTGAGGCTCTCCTACAATGAGCAGTTCTTC.

The DNA for the CDR3 is TGTGCCAGCAGCGTAGCAGGACTCACAGATACGCAGTATTTT. Translation: CASSVAGLTDTQYF. This chain uses TRBV9 with TRBJ2-3; D is possibly TRBD2 (5 bases). The CDR3 has 14 residues. The germline V gene has CDR1 SGDLS and CDR2 YYNGEE. The V end lost 0 bases, the J end lost 2 bases, and 7 bases lay between the germline ends.

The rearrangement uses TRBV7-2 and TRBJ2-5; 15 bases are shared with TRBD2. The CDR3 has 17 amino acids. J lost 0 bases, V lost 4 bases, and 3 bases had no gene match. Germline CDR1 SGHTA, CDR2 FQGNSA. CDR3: CASSSGLAGGYQETQYF. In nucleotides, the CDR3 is TGTGCCAGCAGCTCGGGACTAGCGGGAGGTTACCAAGAGACCCAGTACTTC.

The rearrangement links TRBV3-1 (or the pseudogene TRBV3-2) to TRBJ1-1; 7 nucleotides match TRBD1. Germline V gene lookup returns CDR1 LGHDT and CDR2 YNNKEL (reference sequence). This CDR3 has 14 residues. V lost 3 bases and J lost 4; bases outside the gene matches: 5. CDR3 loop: CASSQPDRVTEAFF. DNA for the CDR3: TGTGCCAGCAGCCAGCCCGACAGGGTCACTGAAGCTTTCTTT.